This passage covers 21 T cell receptor beta chains from one sample sequenced in a study of technical replicates of blood from several donors (dated by TCRdb to 2016 to 2017). The library was generated by the immunoSEQ multiplex PCR assay. Here the immuneACCESS table is served through TCRdb, limited to in-frame sequences with V and J called. Missing clones are a known gap in these copies; in checked studies unresolved V genes cover under half, and the rest lacks a known reason. In all, the sample holds about 84,000 clones, and around 97% of those were seen once. The ten largest clones represent less than 0.2% of the sample. Sequenced sample: T cells isolated from PBMCs. The origin of the receptors is a human donor in good health.

The genes are TRBV2 and TRBJ1-1, with TRBD1 matching 7 bases. The CDR3 totals 16 residues. V gave up 8 bases and J gave up 8 bases; unmatched junction bases: 20. CDR1 and CDR2 from the germline V gene are SNHLY and FYNNEI. The CDR3 bases are TGTGCCAGCCGACCTTATTCTCATGGACCGGGACAGGAAGCTTTCTTT. Its protein is CASRPYSHGPGQEAFF.

The chain recombines TRBV7-9 with TRBJ2-7; a weak D match, TRBD1 (5 bases). There are 12 residues in the CDR3. Trimming stripped 4 bases from V and 3 bases from J, with 7 bases between. CDR1 is SEHNR and CDR2 is FQNEAQ in the germline V gene (reference sequence). The CDR3 spells CASSSTVYEQYF. In DNA form, the CDR3 reads TGTGCCAGCAGCTCGACAGTCTACGAGCAGTACTTC.

The chain uses TRBV5-1 and TRBJ2-2, with 9 bases matching TRBD2. This CDR3 contains 18 residues. CDR1 SGHRS and CDR2 YFSETQ come from the germline V gene. V shed 3 bases and J 3 bases; nucleotides not matched to a gene: 12. CDR3 DNA sequence: TGCGCCAGCAGCTCGCGACTAGCGGAGCTTGTAGACACCGGGGAGCTGTTTTTT. Translation gives CASSSRLAELVDTGELFF.

This clone was picked up one time. This chain uses TRBV5-1 with TRBJ2-1, with 9 positions matching TRBD2. Germline loops: CDR1 SGHRS, CDR2 YFSETQ. The CDR3 is 19 amino acids. V shed 1 base, J shed 0 bases, and the junction held 11 bases outside the gene matches. The CDR3 region is CASSLKWAGGVVSYNEQFF. DNA of the CDR3: TGCGCCAGCAGCTTGAAGTGGGCGGGGGGGGTAGTCTCCTACAATGAGCAGTTCTTC.

The chain carries TRBV7-2 and TRBJ2-2, with a possible D match to TRBD2 (5 bases). V was clipped by 1 base and J by 3 bases, with 9 bases between them. The V gene's germline CDR1 is SGHTA and CDR2 FQGNSA. This CDR3 has 15 amino acids. The CDR3 DNA sequence: TGTGCCAGCAGCTTAGACAGACTATACACCGGGGAGCTGTTTTTT. Translated, it gives CASSLDRLYTGELFF.

The chain links TRBV9 to TRBJ1-3; TRBD1 matches 9 bases. This CDR3 is built from 15 residues. Germline lookup yields CDR1 SGDLS and CDR2 YYNGEE. V shed 5 bases and J 3 bases; nucleotides not matched to a gene: 6. The CDR3 sequence: CASRSGQGDGNTIYF. The CDR3, as DNA: TGTGCCAGCAGGTCGGGACAGGGTGATGGAAACACCATATATTTT. Full variable domain (remainder filled in from reference TRBV9 and TRBJ1-3): DSGVTQTPKHLITATGQRVTLRCSPRSGDLSVYWYQQSLDQGLQFLIQYYNGEERAKGNILERFSAQQFPDLHSELNLSSLELGDSALYFCASRSGQGDGNTIYFGEGSWLTVV.

The J gene is TRBJ2-3, the V gene TRBV6-5; D is perhaps TRBD2 (6 bases). CDR3 length: 16 amino acids. V was shortened by 4 bases and J by 0 bases, with 14 bases between the two germline ends. Germline lookup yields CDR1 MNHEY and CDR2 SVGAGI. The CDR3 DNA follows: TGTGCCAGCAGTTCTGTAGCGGAAACTAGCACAGATACGCAGTATTTT. Protein: CASSSVAETSTDTQYF.

This sequence joins TRBV27 and TRBJ2-3; tentatively, D is TRBD2 (5 bases). CDR3 length: 14 residues. Trimming took off 3 bases at V and 4 bases at J, with 11 bases between the two ends. The germline V gene has CDR1 MNHEY and CDR2 SMNVEV (reference sequence). The DNA for the CDR3 is TGTGCCAGCAGTTTCGGGGTGTCCCCAGATACGCAGTATTTT. Protein product: CASSFGVSPDTQYF.

This chain joins TRBV7-7 and TRBJ2-1; perhaps TRBD2 as D (6 bases). The germline V and J ends were trimmed by 8 bases and 3 bases, with 11 bases remaining between them. Germline V gene lookup returns CDR1 SSHAT and CDR2 FNYEAQ (reference sequence). The CDR3 is 13 residues long. The CDR3 nucleotides are TGTGCCAGCGGGGAGGACTACTACAATGAGCAGTTCTTC. It codes for CASGEDYYNEQFF. Based on the CDR3 plus reference TRBV7-7 and TRBJ2-1, the full variable domain is GAGVSQSPRYKVTKRGQDVTLRCDPISSHATLYWYQQALGQGPEFLTYFNYEAQPDKSGLPSDRFSAERPEGSISTLTIQRTEQRDSAMYRCASGEDYYNEQFFGPGTRLTVL.

The J gene is TRBJ1-1, the V gene TRBV5-6; a possible D gene is TRBD1 (5 bases). Trimming removed 3 bases from V and 2 bases from J, with 5 bases in between. Germline V gene lookup returns CDR1 SGHDT and CDR2 YYEEEE. This CDR3 spans 12 amino acids. CDR3 bases: TGTGCCAGCAGCTGGGGCAACACTGAAGCTTTCTTT. Residues: CASSWGNTEAFF.

The rearrangement uses TRBV4-1 and TRBJ2-5; D not resolved. CDR3 length: 12 amino acids. The germline CDR1 and CDR2 sequences are MGHRA and YSYEKL. The germline V and J ends were trimmed by 0 bases and 4 bases, with 3 bases remaining between them. The chain's CDR3 is CASSQDSETQYF. The CDR3 coding sequence is TGCGCCAGCAGCCAAGACTCAGAGACCCAGTACTTC.

V and J are TRBV11-2 and TRBJ1-5; tentatively, D is TRBD1 (6 bases). The CDR3 spans 15 residues. From germline, CDR1 is SGHAT and CDR2 FQNNGV. V was trimmed by 3 bases and J by 6 bases, leaving 15 bases between them. CDR3 DNA: TGTGCCAGCAGCTTGGACCCCAGGGGCGGTCAGCCCCAGCATTTT. Translating it yields CASSLDPRGGQPQHF.

This chain connects TRBV6-1 to TRBJ2-5; TRBD1 agrees at 7 bases. The CDR3 is 16 residues long. V gave up 4 bases and J gave up 1 base; unmatched junction bases: 9. CDR1 and CDR2 from the germline V gene are MNHNS and SASEGT. The CDR3: CASSGSWGQFQETQYF. The CDR3 DNA follows: TGTGCCAGCAGTGGAAGCTGGGGACAGTTCCAAGAGACCCAGTACTTC.

V gene TRBV9 combines with J gene TRBJ1-1; the D gene is possibly TRBD1 (6 bases). CDR1 and CDR2 (germline): SGDLS, YYNGEE. The ends were cut back, 3 bases at V and 4 bases at J, with 13 bases in the middle. This CDR3 spans 14 amino acids. The CDR3 protein is CASSGTTGRTEAFF. CDR3 bases: TGTGCCAGCAGCGGTACGACAGGTCGCACTGAAGCTTTCTTT. Full variable domain (remainder filled in from reference TRBV9 and TRBJ1-1): DSGVTQTPKHLITATGQRVTLRCSPRSGDLSVYWYQQSLDQGLQFLIQYYNGEERAKGNILERFSAQQFPDLHSELNLSSLELGDSALYFCASSGTTGRTEAFFGQGTRLTVV.

J is TRBJ1-6 and V is TRBV11-2; the match to TRBD1 covers 9 bases. Germline CDR1 reads SGHAT; CDR2 reads FQNNGV. The CDR3 loop spans 16 amino acids. Trimming took 6 bases from V and 5 from J; bases not matched to a gene: 8. This CDR3 is CASSTTGGMHNSPLHF. CDR3 DNA sequence: TGTGCCAGCAGTACTACAGGGGGCATGCATAATTCACCCCTCCACTTT.

The genes are TRBV10-3 and TRBJ2-5, with a tentative D call TRBD1 (5 bases). Per germline, CDR1 ENHRY and CDR2 SYGVKD. Trimming pared 0 bases from V and 3 bases from J, leaving 8 bases between. The CDR3 has 14 amino acids. CDR3 nucleotide sequence: TGTGCCATCAGTGAGTCGGCAGGGAAAGAGACCCAGTACTTC. Translated: CAISESAGKETQYF.

This clone has just one count. The CDR3 spells CASTLWGTPVGYEQYF. CDR3 nucleotides: TGTGCCAGCACCCTGTGGGGGACTCCGGTGGGCTACGAGCAGTACTTC. The rearrangement uses TRBV9 and TRBJ2-7; D might be TRBD2 (6 bases). Germline V lookup: CDR1 SGDLS, CDR2 YYNGEE. The CDR3 runs 16 residues. V shed 6 bases and J shed 3 bases, with 22 bases lying between them.

V gene TRBV5-1 combines with J gene TRBJ2-2; perhaps TRBD1 as D (6 bases). CDR1 SGHRS and CDR2 YFSETQ come from the germline V gene. The CDR3 length is 17 residues. Trimming shortened V by 6 bases and J by 4 bases, and 22 bases separated the two germline ends. The DNA of the CDR3 is TGCGCCAGCACCCCCCGTCTCTCGGGACAAGGCACCGGGGAGCTGTTTTTT. Encoded protein: CASTPRLSGQGTGELFF.

The rearrangement joins TRBV7-8 to TRBJ2-7; 10 bases align to TRBD2. Germline lookup yields CDR1 SGHVS and CDR2 FQNEAQ. The CDR3 is made up of 15 amino acids. V shed 1 base, J shed 2 bases, and the junction held 2 bases outside the gene matches. The CDR3 DNA sequence: TGTGCCAGCAGCTTAGGGACTAGCGGAACCTACGAGCAGTACTTC. Translation gives CASSLGTSGTYEQYF.

This clone was seen a single time. CDR3: CASKGGRSYNEQFF. CDR3 nucleotide sequence: TGCGCCTCTAAAGGGGGACGCTCCTACAATGAGCAGTTCTTC. The chain joins TRBV4-1 to TRBJ2-1; TRBD1 is a possible D gene (6 bases). Germline CDR1 reads MGHRA; CDR2 reads YSYEKL. Trimming stripped 11 bases from V and 0 bases from J, with 14 bases between. CDR3 length: 14 amino acids.

V and J are TRBV7-9 and TRBJ1-2, with D possibly TRBD1 on 6 matching bases. This CDR3 contains 14 residues. CDR1 is SEHNR and CDR2 is FQNEAQ in the germline V gene (reference sequence). Trimming removed 5 bases from V and 4 bases from J, with 14 bases in between. The CDR3 nucleotides are TGTGCCAGCAGCCCGTCGACAGGACCCTATGGCTACACCTTC. As protein: CASSPSTGPYGYTF.